The 21 T cell receptor beta chains reported below all come from one sample, sequenced in a study of blood T cells in healthy people across ages. It was with a sample-barcoded 5' primer and a J-beta primer mix that a second PCR of about 6 to 12 cycles was run. Each CDR3 protein is one row after TCRdb ran MiXCR on the 5' RACE reads. The sample includes about a million distinct CDR3 sequences, roughly 51% of them seen just once. The specimen was blood. The receptor source for this set is a woman aged 55-70 years in good health.

V usage is TRBV5-1 and J usage is TRBJ2-7; D is possibly TRBD2 (7 bases). Trimming removed 0 bases from V and 2 bases from J, with 18 bases in between. This CDR3 has 17 residues. Per the germline V gene, CDR1 is SGHRS and CDR2 is YFSETQ. The CDR3: CASSLGTARDYTYEQYF. CDR3 nucleotides: TGCGCCAGCAGCTTGGGGACAGCCCGGGACTATACCTACGAGCAGTACTTC.

This clonotype has only a few counts. The gene calls are TRBV4-3 and TRBJ2-7, with 10 bases identical to TRBD1. J lost 4 bases, V lost 0 bases, and 6 bases had no gene match. The length of the CDR3 is 16 residues. From germline, CDR1 is LGHNA and CDR2 YSLEER. The DNA of the CDR3 is TGCGCCAGCAGCCAAGATGGGACAGGGGAAGGGTACGAGCAGTACTTC. Protein product: CASSQDGTGEGYEQYF.

The gene calls are TRBV12-3 or TRBV12-4 and TRBJ2-7, with 12 bases identical to TRBD2. The junction had 4 bases not matched to a gene; V was cut back by 7 bases and J by 3 bases. CDR3 size: 14 residues. In DNA, the CDR3 is TGTGCCAGCAAAAGGACTAGCGGGAACTACGAGCAGTACTTC. This codes for CASKRTSGNYEQYF.

This chain links TRBV3-1 with TRBJ1-5; unclear D gene. Germline-derived CDR1 and CDR2 are LGHDT and YNNKEL (reference sequence). There are 14 residues in the CDR3. Trimming shortened V by 4 bases and J by 7 bases, and 14 bases separated the two germline ends. The CDR3 nucleotides are TGTGCCAGCAGCCCGTCCTCCCGGGCGCAGCCCCAGCATTTT. This translates into CASSPSSRAQPQHF. Based on the CDR3 plus reference TRBV3-1 and TRBJ1-5, the full variable domain is DTAVSQTPKYLVTQMGNDKSIKCEQNLGHDTMYWYKQDSKKFLKIMFSYNNKELIINETVPNRFSPKSPDKAHLNLHINSLELGDSAVYFCASSPSSRAQPQHFGDGTRLSIL.

Only a few counts were recorded for this clonotype. This chain connects TRBV29-1 to TRBJ2-7; possible D gene TRBD2, 5 bases. Trimming pared 8 bases from V and 0 bases from J, leaving 14 bases between. The germline CDR1 and CDR2 sequences are SQVTM and ANQGSEA. CDR3 length: 13 amino acids. The CDR3 DNA follows: TGCAGCACCTCCGGGATTAACTCCTACGAGCAGTACTTC. Its protein product is CSTSGINSYEQYF.

This chain uses TRBV18 with TRBJ1-5; 10 bases fit TRBD1. Germline V gene data show CDR1 as KGHSH and CDR2 as LQKENI. The J segment lost 5 bases and the V segment lost 6 bases, leaving 7 bases of the junction unmatched. The CDR3 runs to 15 residues. The CDR3 protein is CASSTGTGVHQPQHF. The CDR3 bases are TGTGCCAGCTCGACCGGGACAGGGGTACATCAGCCCCAGCATTTT. Full variable domain (missing parts from reference TRBV18 and TRBJ1-5): NAGVMQNPRHLVRRRGQEARLRCSPMKGHSHVYWYRQLPEEGLKFMVYLQKENIIDESGMPKERFSAEFPKEGPSILRIQQVVRGDSAAYFCASSTGTGVHQPQHFGDGTRLSIL.

V usage is TRBV27 and J usage is TRBJ2-7, with 8 bases that match TRBD1. CDR1 and CDR2 from the germline V gene are MNHEY and SMNVEV (reference sequence). V was clipped by 6 bases and J by 0 bases; unmatched bases: 10. This CDR3 has 16 residues. The CDR3 here is CASSPSTGDFSYEQYF. CDR3 sequence (DNA): TGTGCCAGCAGCCCCTCGACAGGGGATTTCTCCTACGAGCAGTACTTC.

This clonotype came up a few times. The chain combines TRBV27 with TRBJ2-5, with TRBD1 matching over 9 bases. The CDR3 is 14 residues long. Per germline, CDR1 MNHEY and CDR2 SMNVEV (reference sequence). V gave up 5 bases and J gave up 4 bases; unmatched junction bases: 5. Here the CDR3 DNA reads TGTGCCAGCAGTGGACAGGGGACCGGAGAGACCCAGTACTTC. As protein: CASSGQGTGETQYF.

The chain joins TRBV7-2 to TRBJ2-5; D is possibly TRBD2 (5 bases). CDR1 is SGHTA, CDR2 FQGNSA, per germline. The length of the CDR3 is 14 residues. The ends were cut back, 3 bases at V and 2 bases at J, with 10 bases in the middle. The CDR3 nucleotides are TGTGCCAGCAGCTTGGTCCGACTACAAGAGACCCAGTACTTC. As protein: CASSLVRLQETQYF.

The rearrangement joins TRBV12-3 or TRBV12-4 to TRBJ2-7, with TRBD1 identical over 7 bases. V lost 4 bases, J lost 6 bases, and 6 bases stayed unmatched. This CDR3 comprises 13 residues. The CDR3 loop reads CASSSINRGEQYF. The CDR3 nucleotides are TGTGCCAGCAGTTCTATAAACAGGGGCGAGCAGTACTTC.

This clonotype turned up a few times. J is TRBJ1-1 and V is TRBV29-1, with TRBD1 matching 7 bases. CDR3 length equals 12 residues. Germline V gene data show CDR1 as SQVTM and CDR2 as ANQGSEA. Trimming at V came to 4 bases and at J to 7 bases, leaving 6 bases not matched to a gene. The CDR3 DNA follows: TGCAGCGTTGGGAGAGGGGGCATTGAAGCTTTCTTT. This translates into CSVGRGGIEAFF.

The J gene is TRBJ1-2, the V gene TRBV7-9, with D possibly TRBD1 on 5 matching bases. Looked up from germline, CDR1 is SEHNR and CDR2 is FQNEAQ (reference sequence). Trimming removed 5 bases at V and 8 bases at J, with 21 bases between. This CDR3 is built from 15 residues. The DNA of the CDR3 is TGTGCCAGCAGCATCGTAGCGGGACCGACGAAAGGCTACACCTTC. Translation: CASSIVAGPTKGYTF.

The rearrangement links TRBV9 to TRBJ2-3; D gene uncertain. The CDR3 totals 15 residues. Germline V gene data show CDR1 as SGDLS and CDR2 as YYNGEE. The V end lost 3 bases, the J end lost 0 bases, and 11 bases lay between the germline ends. The CDR3 bases are TGTGCCAGCAGCGCGGACGTGCCTAGCACAGATACGCAGTATTTT. Translation gives CASSADVPSTDTQYF.

The chain is built from TRBV3-1 and TRBJ2-7; either TRBD1 or TRBD2 may fit D (6 bases each). Germline assignment: CDR1 LGHDT and CDR2 YNNKEL (reference sequence). Trimming left V 5 bases short and J 3 bases short, with 17 bases between. This CDR3 is built from 15 residues. The CDR3, as DNA: TGTGCCAGCAGCTCTGGACGGGGGCTGATCTACGAGCAGTACTTC. It codes for CASSSGRGLIYEQYF.

This clonotype showed up just a few times. The chain uses TRBV7-9 and TRBJ2-5; 7 bases are shared with TRBD1. Trimming removed 3 bases from V and 5 bases from J; junction bases left unmatched: 3. CDR1 is SEHNR and CDR2 is FQNEAQ in the germline V gene (reference sequence). CDR3 length equals 13 residues. For the CDR3, the DNA is TGTGCCAGCAGCTTGACAGGGTTTGAGACCCAGTACTTC. This gives the protein CASSLTGFETQYF.

This clonotype has more than one count but fewer than ten. V gene TRBV7-2 combines with J gene TRBJ2-1; the D gene could be TRBD1 or TRBD2 (5 bases each). Trimming took 1 base from V and 8 from J, leaving 15 bases between them. Per germline, CDR1 SGHTA and CDR2 FQGNSA. This CDR3 is 15 amino acids long. CDR3 loop: CASSLVGARGDEQFF. Here the CDR3 DNA reads TGTGCCAGCAGCTTAGTAGGGGCGAGGGGCGATGAGCAGTTCTTC.

This chain links TRBV7-2 with TRBJ2-3, with 9 bases that match TRBD2. Germline V gives CDR1 SGHTA, CDR2 FQGNSA. Losses at the gene ends were 2 bases for V and 5 bases for J; bases not matched to a gene: 8. This CDR3 is 16 amino acids long. This CDR3 is CASSLSASGVGDTQYF. The CDR3 DNA sequence: TGTGCCAGCAGCTTATCCGCTAGCGGGGTAGGAGATACGCAGTATTTT.

This clonotype was recorded a few times. The J gene is TRBJ2-1, the V gene TRBV20-1; 11 nucleotides match TRBD2. CDR1 and CDR2 from the germline V gene are DFQATT and SNEGSKA (reference sequence). This CDR3 has 14 residues. Trimming at V came to 2 bases and at J to 8 bases, leaving 5 bases not matched to a gene. In DNA, the CDR3 is TGCAGTGCTAGATGGGCTAGCGGGAGGTATGAGCAGTTCTTC. Residues: CSARWASGRYEQFF.

The rearrangement links TRBV5-5 to TRBJ2-7; D is ambiguous. The ends were cut back, 0 bases at V and 3 bases at J, with 7 bases in the middle. This CDR3 has 13 residues. CDR1 SGHKS and CDR2 YYEKEE come from the germline V gene (reference sequence). The CDR3 is CASSLVRVYEQYF. The CDR3 nucleotides read TGTGCCAGCAGCTTGGTCCGGGTCTACGAGCAGTACTTC.

The chain combines TRBV30 with TRBJ2-5, with 11 bases that match TRBD2. The V and J ends lost 1 base and 11 bases, in that order; junction bases with no gene match: 9. The CDR3 extends over 14 amino acids. In germline, CDR1 is GTSNPN, CDR2 SVGIG (reference sequence). As DNA, the CDR3 is TGTGCCTGGAGTGGGGGACTAGCGGCTAATGAGCAGTACTTC. Amino acids: CAWSGGLAANEQYF.

J is TRBJ2-5 and V is TRBV29-1, with TRBD1 identical over 8 bases. Germline loops: CDR1 SQVTM, CDR2 ANQGSEA. The CDR3 length is 13 residues. The V gene end was trimmed by 1 base and the J gene end by 6 bases; junction bases not matched to a gene: 4. The CDR3 is CSVEVTGVKTQYF. The CDR3 DNA follows: TGCAGCGTTGAAGTGACAGGGGTGAAGACCCAGTACTTC.